This TCR beta chain comes out of a study of blood T cell repertoires in COVID-19. The wider study: The study drew acute and convalescent COVID-19 samples from the United States, Italy and Spain. The cDNA or gDNA used as material had been derived from T cells, B-cell-depleted T cells, or PBMCs.

Assay used: immunoSEQ multiplex PCR; TCRdb lists only in-frame clones, some missing. The sample contains 150,000 to 200,000 clones, approximately 83% of which appear only once. V lost 0 bases, J lost 3 bases, and 8 bases lay in between. This CDR3 spans 14 amino acids. Germline V gene data show CDR1 as LGHDT and CDR2 as YNNKEL (reference sequence). This TCR came from a human donor with acute or convalescent COVID-19. The donor label of this sample is uncertain. The chain links TRBV3-1 (or the pseudogene TRBV3-2) to TRBJ1-2; D is perhaps TRBD1 (5 bases). Sequencing was done on a sample of peripheral blood. The CDR3 region has the DNA TGTGCCAGCAGCCAAGATCAGGGTCACTATGGCTACACCTTC. Its translation is CASSQDQGHYGYTF.